This T cell receptor beta chain was identified during a study of cytomegalovirus exposure and HLA in healthy donors. The overall study: A subsequent analysis stated that the 120 or so validation repertoires were run on the same platform as the approximately 700 first-cohort repertoires.

The protocol was immunoSEQ multiplex PCR, while the TCRdb copy is restricted to in-frame clones and leaves out a portion. The sample comprises about 140,000 clones, about nine tenths of which are singletons, and approximately 3% rests with the top ten. The CDR3 sequence is 16 residues long. J was trimmed by 5 bases and V by 0 bases; bases with no gene match: 6. CDR1 is PRHDT and CDR2 is FYEKMQ in the germline V gene (reference sequence). Input material: PBMCs. The chain links TRBV13 to TRBJ2-5, with 10 positions matching TRBD2. The sequence came from a man between 18 and 29 years old in good health and CMV-seronegative. CDR3 bases: TGTGCCAGCAGCTTAGGCCTAGCGGGAGTCTCCGAGACCCAGTACTTC. Translated, it gives CASSLGLAGVSETQYF.